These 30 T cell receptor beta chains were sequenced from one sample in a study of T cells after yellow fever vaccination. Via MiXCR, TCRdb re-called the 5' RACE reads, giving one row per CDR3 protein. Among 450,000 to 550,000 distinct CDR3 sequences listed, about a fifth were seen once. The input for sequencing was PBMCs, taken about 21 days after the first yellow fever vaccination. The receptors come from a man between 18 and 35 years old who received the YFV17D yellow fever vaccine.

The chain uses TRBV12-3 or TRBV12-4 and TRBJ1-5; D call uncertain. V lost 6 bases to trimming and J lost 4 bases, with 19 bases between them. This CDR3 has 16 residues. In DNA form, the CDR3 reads TGTGCCAGCAGGCTCTCATCGGGGTATATTAATCAGCCCCAGCATTTT. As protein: CASRLSSGYINQPQHF.

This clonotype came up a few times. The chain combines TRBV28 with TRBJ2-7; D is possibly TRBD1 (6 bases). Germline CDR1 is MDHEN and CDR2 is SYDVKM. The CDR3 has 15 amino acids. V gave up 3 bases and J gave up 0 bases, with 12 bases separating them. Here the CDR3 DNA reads TGTGCCAGCAGTTTCCGAGGACAGAACTCCTACGAGCAGTACGTC. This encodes CASSFRGQNSYEQYV.

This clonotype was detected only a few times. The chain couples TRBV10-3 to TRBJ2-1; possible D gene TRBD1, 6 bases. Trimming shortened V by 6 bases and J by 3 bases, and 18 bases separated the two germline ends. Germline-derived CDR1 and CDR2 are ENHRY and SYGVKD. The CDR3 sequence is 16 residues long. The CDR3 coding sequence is TGTGCCATCAGAATAACCGTTGGGGGCCGCTACAATGAGCAGTTCTTC. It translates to CAIRITVGGRYNEQFF.

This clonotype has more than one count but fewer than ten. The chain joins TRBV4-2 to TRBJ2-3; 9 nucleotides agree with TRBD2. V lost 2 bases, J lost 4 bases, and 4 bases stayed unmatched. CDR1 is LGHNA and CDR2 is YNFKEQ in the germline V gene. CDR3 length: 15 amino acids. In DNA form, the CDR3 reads TGTGCCAGCAGCCAAAAGGTAGCGGGGGCAGATACGCAGTATTTT. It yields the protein CASSQKVAGADTQYF.

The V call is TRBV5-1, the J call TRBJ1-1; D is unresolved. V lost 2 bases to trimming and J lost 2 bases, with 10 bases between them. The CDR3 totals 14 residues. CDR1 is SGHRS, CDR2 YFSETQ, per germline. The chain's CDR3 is CASSFARINTEAFF. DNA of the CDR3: TGCGCCAGCAGCTTCGCACGTATCAACACTGAAGCTTTCTTT.

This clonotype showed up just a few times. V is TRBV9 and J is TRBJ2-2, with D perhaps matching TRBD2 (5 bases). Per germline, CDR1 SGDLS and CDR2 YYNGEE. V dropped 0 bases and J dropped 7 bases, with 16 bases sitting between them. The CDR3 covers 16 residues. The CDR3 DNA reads TGTGCCAGCAGCGTAGGAACCGGGGAATATGGCGGGGAGCTGTTTTTT. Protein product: CASSVGTGEYGGELFF.

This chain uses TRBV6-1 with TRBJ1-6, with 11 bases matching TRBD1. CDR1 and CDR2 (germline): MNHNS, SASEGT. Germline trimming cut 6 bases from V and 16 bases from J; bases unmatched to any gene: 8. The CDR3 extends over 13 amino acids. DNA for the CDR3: TGTGCCAGCAGGACCCCGGGACAGGGGGAGCTCCACTTT. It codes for CASRTPGQGELHF.

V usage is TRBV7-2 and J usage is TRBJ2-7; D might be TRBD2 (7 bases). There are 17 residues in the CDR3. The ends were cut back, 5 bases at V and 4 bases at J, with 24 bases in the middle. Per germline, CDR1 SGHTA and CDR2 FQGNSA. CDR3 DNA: TGTGCCAGCAGCCCGGGGGGCGGGCTCCTAAATCTGTACGAGCAGTACTTC. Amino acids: CASSPGGGLLNLYEQYF.

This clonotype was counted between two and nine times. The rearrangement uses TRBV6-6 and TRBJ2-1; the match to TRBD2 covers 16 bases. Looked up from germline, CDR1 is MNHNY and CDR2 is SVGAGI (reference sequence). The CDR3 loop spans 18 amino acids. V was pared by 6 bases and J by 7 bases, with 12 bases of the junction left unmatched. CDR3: CASRINEPGLAGGNEQFF. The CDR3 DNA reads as TGTGCCAGCAGGATTAACGAACCGGGACTAGCGGGGGGGAATGAGCAGTTCTTC.

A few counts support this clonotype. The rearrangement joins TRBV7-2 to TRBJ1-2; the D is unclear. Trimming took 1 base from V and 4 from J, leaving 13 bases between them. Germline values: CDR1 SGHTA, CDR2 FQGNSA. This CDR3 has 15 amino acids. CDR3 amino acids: CASSLGPGTIYGYTF. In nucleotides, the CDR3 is TGTGCCAGCAGCTTAGGTCCAGGAACTATCTATGGCTACACCTTC.

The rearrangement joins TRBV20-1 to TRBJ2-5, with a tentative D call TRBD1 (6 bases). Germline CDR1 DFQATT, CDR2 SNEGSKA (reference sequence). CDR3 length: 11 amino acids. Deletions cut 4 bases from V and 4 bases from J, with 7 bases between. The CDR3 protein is CSATRGETQYF. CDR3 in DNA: TGCAGTGCTACCAGGGGAGAGACCCAGTACTTC.

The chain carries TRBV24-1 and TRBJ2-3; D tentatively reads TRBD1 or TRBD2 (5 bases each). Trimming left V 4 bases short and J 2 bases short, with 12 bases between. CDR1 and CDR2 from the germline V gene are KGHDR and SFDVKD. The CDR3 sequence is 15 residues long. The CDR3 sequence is CATSDDMGVTDTQYF. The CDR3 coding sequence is TGTGCCACCAGTGACGACATGGGGGTCACAGATACGCAGTATTTT.

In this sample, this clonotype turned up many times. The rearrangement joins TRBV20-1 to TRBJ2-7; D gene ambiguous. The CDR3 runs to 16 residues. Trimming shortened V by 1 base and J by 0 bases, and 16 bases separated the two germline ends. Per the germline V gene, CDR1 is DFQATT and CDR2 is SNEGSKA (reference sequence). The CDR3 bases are TGCAGTGCTAGAGCTGCCGTTGACGCTAGCTCCTACGAGCAGTACGTC. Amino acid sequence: CSARAAVDASSYEQYV.

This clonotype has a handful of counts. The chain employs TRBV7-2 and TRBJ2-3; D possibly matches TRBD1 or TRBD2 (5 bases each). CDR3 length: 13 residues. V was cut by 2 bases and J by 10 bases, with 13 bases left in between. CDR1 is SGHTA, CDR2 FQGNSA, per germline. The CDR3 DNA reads TGTGCCAGCAGCTTACACGGGACCGAAGCGCAGTATTTT. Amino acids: CASSLHGTEAQYF.

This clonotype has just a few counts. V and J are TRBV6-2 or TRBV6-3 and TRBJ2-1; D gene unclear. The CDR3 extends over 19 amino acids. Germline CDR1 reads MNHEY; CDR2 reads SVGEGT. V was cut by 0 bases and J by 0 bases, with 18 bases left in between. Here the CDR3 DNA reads TGTGCCAGCAGTTACTCGAAAGGTACGGGCGCAAGCTCCTACAATGAGCAGTTCTTC. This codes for CASSYSKGTGASSYNEQFF.

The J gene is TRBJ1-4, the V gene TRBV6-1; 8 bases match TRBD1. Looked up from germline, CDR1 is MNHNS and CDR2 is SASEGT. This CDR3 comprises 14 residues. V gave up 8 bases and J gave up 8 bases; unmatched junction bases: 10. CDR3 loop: CASADRGTTEKLFF. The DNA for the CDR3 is TGTGCCAGCGCTGACAGGGGAACAACGGAAAAACTGTTTTTT.

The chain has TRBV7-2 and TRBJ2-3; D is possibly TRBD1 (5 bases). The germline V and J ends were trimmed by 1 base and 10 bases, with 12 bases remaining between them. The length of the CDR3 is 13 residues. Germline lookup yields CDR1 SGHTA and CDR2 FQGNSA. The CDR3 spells CASSLVGQGAQYF. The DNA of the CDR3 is TGTGCCAGCAGCTTAGTAGGGCAGGGTGCGCAGTATTTT.

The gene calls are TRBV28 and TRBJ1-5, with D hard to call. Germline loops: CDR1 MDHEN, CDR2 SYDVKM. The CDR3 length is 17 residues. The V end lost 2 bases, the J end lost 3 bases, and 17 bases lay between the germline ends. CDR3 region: CASSLTHWAGPNQPQHF. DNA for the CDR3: TGTGCCAGCAGTTTAACGCATTGGGCAGGTCCCAATCAGCCCCAGCATTTT. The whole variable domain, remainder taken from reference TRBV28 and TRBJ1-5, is DVKVTQSSRYLVKRTGEKVFLECVQDMDHENMFWYRQDPGLGLRLIYFSYDVKMKEKGDIPEGYSVSREKKERFSLILESASTNQTSMYLCASSLTHWAGPNQPQHFGDGTRLSIL.

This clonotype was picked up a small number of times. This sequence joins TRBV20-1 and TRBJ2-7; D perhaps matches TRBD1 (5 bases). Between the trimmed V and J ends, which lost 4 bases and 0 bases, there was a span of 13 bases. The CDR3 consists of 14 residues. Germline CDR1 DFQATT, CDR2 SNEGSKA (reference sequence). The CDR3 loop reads CSANLQDRSYEQYF. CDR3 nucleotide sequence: TGCAGTGCTAATCTACAGGACCGCTCCTACGAGCAGTACTTC.

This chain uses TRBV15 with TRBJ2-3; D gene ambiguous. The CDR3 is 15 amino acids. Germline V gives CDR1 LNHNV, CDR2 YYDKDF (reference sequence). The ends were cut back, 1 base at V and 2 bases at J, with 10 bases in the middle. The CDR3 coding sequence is TGTGCCACCAGCAGAGGAAGAGGTTACACAGATACGCAGTATTTT. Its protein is CATSRGRGYTDTQYF.

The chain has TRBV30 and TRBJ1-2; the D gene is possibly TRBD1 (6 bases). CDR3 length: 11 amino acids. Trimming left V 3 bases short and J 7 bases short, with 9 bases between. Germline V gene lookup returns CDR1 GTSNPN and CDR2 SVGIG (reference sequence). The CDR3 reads CAWSQDSGYTF. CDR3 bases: TGTGCCTGGAGCCAGGACAGTGGCTACACCTTC.

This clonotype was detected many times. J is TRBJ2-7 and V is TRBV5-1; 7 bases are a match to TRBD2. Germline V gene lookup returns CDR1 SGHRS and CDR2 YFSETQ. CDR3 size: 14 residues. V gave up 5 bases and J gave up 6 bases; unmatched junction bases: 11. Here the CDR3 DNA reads TGCGCCAGCAGGCCTCGGGGGGATCCAGGCGAGCAGTACTTC. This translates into CASRPRGDPGEQYF.

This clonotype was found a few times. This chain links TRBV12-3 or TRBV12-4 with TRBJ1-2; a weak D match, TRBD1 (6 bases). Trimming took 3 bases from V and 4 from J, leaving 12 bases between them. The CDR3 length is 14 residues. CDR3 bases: TGTGCCAGCAGTTTGGAGCAAGGGGGCTATGGCTACACCTTC. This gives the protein CASSLEQGGYGYTF.

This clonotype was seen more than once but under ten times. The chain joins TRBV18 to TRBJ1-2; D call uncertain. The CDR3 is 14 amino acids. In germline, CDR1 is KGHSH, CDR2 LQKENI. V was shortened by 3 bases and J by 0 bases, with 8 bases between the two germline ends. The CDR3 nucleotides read TGTGCCAGCTCACCGGGGATAGCTAACTATGGCTACACCTTC. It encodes CASSPGIANYGYTF.

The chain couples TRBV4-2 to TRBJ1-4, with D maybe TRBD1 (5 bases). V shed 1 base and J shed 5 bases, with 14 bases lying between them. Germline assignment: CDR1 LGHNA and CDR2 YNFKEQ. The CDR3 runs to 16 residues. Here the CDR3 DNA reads TGTGCCAGCAGCCAAGGACAACAGGCGGGCAATGAAAAACTGTTTTTT. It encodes CASSQGQQAGNEKLFF.

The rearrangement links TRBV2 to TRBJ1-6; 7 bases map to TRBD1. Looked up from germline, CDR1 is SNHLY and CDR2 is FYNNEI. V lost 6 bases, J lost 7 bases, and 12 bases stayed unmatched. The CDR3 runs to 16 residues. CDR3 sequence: CASSAPGQSRNSPLHF. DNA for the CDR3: TGTGCCAGCAGCGCTCCGGGACAGTCGAGGAATTCACCCCTCCACTTT.

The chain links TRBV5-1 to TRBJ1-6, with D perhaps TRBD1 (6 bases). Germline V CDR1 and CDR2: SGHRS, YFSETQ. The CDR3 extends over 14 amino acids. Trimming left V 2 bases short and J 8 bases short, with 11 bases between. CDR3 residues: CASSFQGSDSPLHF. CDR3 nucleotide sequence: TGCGCCAGCAGCTTCCAGGGGAGCGATTCACCCCTCCACTTT.

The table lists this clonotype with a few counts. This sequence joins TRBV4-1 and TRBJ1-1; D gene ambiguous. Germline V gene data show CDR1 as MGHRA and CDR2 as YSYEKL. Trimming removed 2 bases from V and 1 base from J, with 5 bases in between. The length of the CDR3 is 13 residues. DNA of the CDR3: TGCGCCAGCAGCCAAAGAGAGAACACTGAAGCTTTCTTT. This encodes CASSQRENTEAFF.

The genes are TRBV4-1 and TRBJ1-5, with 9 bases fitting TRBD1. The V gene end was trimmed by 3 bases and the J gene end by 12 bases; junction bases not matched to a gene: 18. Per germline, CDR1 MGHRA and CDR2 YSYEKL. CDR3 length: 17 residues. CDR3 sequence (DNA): TGCGCCAGCAGCCATGCCTGGGACAGGGCAGGCCCGGTACGCCAGCATTTT. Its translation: CASSHAWDRAGPVRQHF.

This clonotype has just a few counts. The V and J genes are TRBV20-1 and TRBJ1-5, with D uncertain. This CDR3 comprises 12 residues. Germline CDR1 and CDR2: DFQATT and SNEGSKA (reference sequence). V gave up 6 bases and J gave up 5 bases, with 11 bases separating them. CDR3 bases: TGCAGTGCCCAGGTCCGGGATCAGCCCCAGCATTTT. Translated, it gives CSAQVRDQPQHF.